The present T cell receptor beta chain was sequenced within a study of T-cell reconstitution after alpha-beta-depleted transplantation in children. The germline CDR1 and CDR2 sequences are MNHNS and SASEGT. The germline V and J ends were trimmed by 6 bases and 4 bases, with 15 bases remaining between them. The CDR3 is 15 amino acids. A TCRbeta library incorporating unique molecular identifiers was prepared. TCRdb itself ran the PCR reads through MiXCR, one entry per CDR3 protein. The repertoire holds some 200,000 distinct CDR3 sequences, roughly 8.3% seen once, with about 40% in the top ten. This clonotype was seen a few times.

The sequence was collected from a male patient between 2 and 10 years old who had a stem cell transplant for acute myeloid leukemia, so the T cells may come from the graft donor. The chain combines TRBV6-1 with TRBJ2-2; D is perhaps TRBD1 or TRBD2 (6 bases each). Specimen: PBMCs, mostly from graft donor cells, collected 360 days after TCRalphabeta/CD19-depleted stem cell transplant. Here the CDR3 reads CASRRRTAGTGELFF. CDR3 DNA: TGTGCCAGCAGGAGAAGGACAGCGGGCACCGGGGAGCTGTTTTTT.